This T cell receptor (beta chain) was sequenced for a study of cytomegalovirus exposure and HLA in healthy donors (dated by TCRdb to 2016 to 2017). Broadly, across the study: According to an earlier analysis of a few hundred of the donors, 150 million to 200 million T cells yielded roughly 100 million unique TCR beta sequences and around 280 Gb of sequence data. Across about 370 genotyped donors of the cohort, an average of roughly 200,000 unique TCR beta nucleotide sequences per donor were sequenced, and 15% to 20% of those sequences were non-productive. HLA typing covered class I and class II loci at four-digit resolution. In a later genetic analysis, genome-wide SNP genotypes for about three fifths of the roughly 670 donors were used, and that subset was treated as a discovery cohort. Alongside the repertoire data, information on donor age, sex, ethnicity and CMV serostatus was compiled. The study profiled the T cell repertoires of 550 to 700 subjects by immunosequencing and related them to cytomegalovirus serostatus. The study combined high-throughput TCR immunosequencing, statistical association of individual TCRs with disease status, and machine learning to predict cytomegalovirus infection status. In an earlier analysis of a few hundred of the donors, high-throughput TCR beta sequencing was used to judge whether each TCR beta V gene segment behaved as functional or pseudogenic. Several DR-DQ haplotypes were handled as single units for association and clustering because linkage in the cohort was strong. The number of typed donors differed by locus: roughly 629-640 for A, B, C, DRB1 and DQB1; 500 to 550 for DQA1; around 610 for DPA1; and around 450 for DPB1. About 330 gigabases of sequencing data and around 85 million unique TCR sequences made up an early release that covered 500 to 700 HLA-typed donors. Of the roughly 410 genotyped donors, 81% were placed in the genetic ancestry cluster associated with self-reported Caucasian donors. The later analysis used no new phenotypic data to find candidate immune exposures, relying instead on TCR beta sequences and their occurrence across donors. In a later analysis, previously published TCR beta repertoires from about 670 donors were re-analyzed and high-resolution HLA genotyping was added so that TCR occurrence patterns could be studied. The study aimed to test whether signatures of past pathogen exposure could be identified by cataloging public T cell receptors. Along with the approximately 620-subject first cohort, a separate validation cohort of more than 90 different subjects was used. All discovery cohort repertoires had been generated on a single sequencing platform. Broad study findings and their caveats: A group of highly shared sequence variants was considered likely to be a technical artifact of the sequencing pipeline. Presence/absence analyses assumed roughly uniform sequencing depth across donors, an assumption that may not hold. The 87-base-pair reads could not distinguish some IMGT-functional V segments, including TRBV6-2 and TRBV6-3, so those segments were excluded. When HLA alleles, especially DR and DQ, strongly co-occurred, TCR associations were difficult to assign to individual alleles. In vitro tests confirmed that a few of the cytomegalovirus-associated TCR beta chains recognize cytomegalovirus antigens. Because HLA typing was missing for some donors at each locus, association tests included only the typed subset. A total of 164 TCR beta chains were listed by the study as associated with cytomegalovirus. The classifier was reported to diagnose cytomegalovirus status with high specificity and sensitivity in both the original and validation cohorts. Broadly in line with IMGT annotations, most TCR beta V segments showed up in productive rearrangements about 87% or about 30% of the time in an earlier analysis of 450 to 600 of the donors. A later analysis found that most CMV-associated TCR beta chains appeared HLA-restricted, with HLA associations seemingly driven largely by CMV exposure. At a false discovery rate of 0.05, a later analysis linked 16,951 TCR beta sequences to specific HLA alleles. Only TCR beta chains were sequenced in this cohort, and the absence of alpha or paired-chain data limited detectable features. According to a later genetic analysis, donors in an Asian-associated ancestry cluster had fewer N-insertions in productive TCRs than the approximately 630-donor mean. A later analysis found that HLA-associated TCR beta chains were more clonally expanded and had lower generation probabilities than equally common non-associated chains. For the cohort, immune exposure information was limited to CMV serostatus. Correlated functional status among segregating V segments might reflect linkage disequilibrium, but an unknown experimental factor could not be ruled out. In a later genetic analysis, a missense DCLRE1C variant was associated with V-gene and J-gene trimming of TCR beta chains, and the association was replicated in an independent cohort. A later analysis reported that several top co-occurrence clusters appeared linked to parvovirus B19, influenza, CMV and Epstein-Barr virus. According to a later analysis, TCR association rates differed among HLA loci, with DRB1 alleles showing the most associated TCRs and HLA-C alleles showing the fewest. According to the authors, the approach could potentially be generalized to other disease states and immunological phenotypes. The earlier analysis of 587 of the donors excluded roughly 16 rarely observed V segments, including chromosome 9 orphons, because counts were too low. While some public TCRs were present in many individuals, most TCR sequences turned up only very rarely across donors. A further reported finding was that TCR beta sequences accurately predicted the HLA-A and HLA-B alleles for most subjects in the first cohort.

This clone was observed a handful of times. This receptor's antigen is unknown. Per-base qualities were not stored, and no clone one base away is much larger. Libraries were made using the immunoSEQ multiplex PCR assay. The multiplex PCR relied on a mix of 60 forward primers for TCR Vbeta segments and 13 reverse primers for TCR Jbeta segments. The CDR3 region of rearranged TCR beta genes was amplified from genomic DNA by a multiplex PCR assay. On the Illumina HiSeq System, the amplified TCR beta libraries were sequenced as 87-base-pair reads. Under the source paper's analysis protocol: A later analysis tallied 75 million to 85 million unique TCR beta chains across the 666 repertoires, and approximately 12 million of those chains were shared by two or more donors. Raw reads were error-corrected and collapsed into unique sequences with a nearest-neighbor algorithm that merged closely related sequences to remove PCR and sequencing errors. To assign V, D and J gene segments, CDR3 sequences were aligned to IMGT reference sequences. Each retained sequence needed at least a six-nucleotide match to both a V gene segment and a J gene segment. Rearrangements were called productive when the CDR3 lacked stop codons and stayed in frame with V and J; all others were non-productive. CDR3 was defined according to IMGT convention as the region running from the second conserved V-encoded cysteine to the conserved J-encoded phenylalanine. The earlier analysis of about 620 of the donors excluded sequences that lacked an unambiguous match to a single V gene segment. An earlier analysis of 500 to 600 of the donors classified V segments as functional when productive rearrangements were above 56.7% and as segregating when the standard deviation between donors was above 5%. A statistical classification framework was developed to diagnose cytomegalovirus status using the catalog of TCR beta chain sequences. V and J gene assignment, in a later analysis, came from comparing TCR nucleotide sequences with IMGT/GENE-DB human TR gene sequences. The TCRdist pipeline was used in a later analysis to assign CDR3 sequences and most-parsimonious VDJ recombination scenarios. In a later analysis, each TCR beta chain was defined by its CDR3 amino acid sequence together with its V-gene family, and reads lacking a unique V-gene family were excluded. As a way to deal with suspected cross-contamination and a sequencing artifact, a later analysis dropped hundreds of nucleotide sequences that were highly shared and had low generation probability. A later analysis calculated a clonal expansion index for each public chain from normalized within-repertoire ranks of inferred template counts. Generation probabilities in a later analysis came from a VDJ recombination model fitted to out-of-frame rearrangements, and those results were checked against IGoR. In a later analysis, hypergeometric tests were used to score TCR-TCR, TCR-HLA and TCR-CMV co-occurrence, with a repertoire-size bias correction applied to TCR pairs. False discovery rates were estimated in a later analysis by permuting HLA or CMV assignments 20 times. In a later analysis, co-occurring TCRs were grouped with DBSCAN, and TCRdist sequence similarity was added when clustering was performed within HLA-allele-positive subsets. Repertoires with fewer than 30,000 or more than 120,000 public chains, plus five repertoires with anomalous nucleotide sharing, were excluded from co-occurrence clustering. TCRdb obtained this table from immuneACCESS and retained in-frame rearrangements with V and J assigned. These tables miss some clones; where compared with another copy, unresolved V genes account for less than half of the shortfall, and the remainder is unexplained. V, J and clone size are taken as reported in that table, and D and trimming were inferred from the DNA itself. This sample lists 180,000 or so clones; roughly 85% were detected once. Under 8% of the sample is taken by the ten largest.

The cohort comprised 550 to 700 healthy bone marrow donors. Cohort members were all nominally healthy when sampled, although unrecorded immune exposures were likely present. The donor was CMV seropositive and belonged to the group of about 290 seropositive cohort members. Every donor gave a peripheral blood sample, and the peripheral blood mononuclear cells from that sample were used for TCR beta sequencing. Genomic DNA extraction from the blood cell samples was performed with the Qiagen DNeasy Blood Extraction Kit. CDR1 and CDR2, looked up from the germline V gene, are SGHTA and FQGTGA. The CDR3 holds 13 amino acids from the cysteine to the phenylalanine. CDR3 DNA only is kept here, 39 bases in frame from base 1. The V and J ends are trimmed by 5 bases and 8 bases, leaving 12 bases between them.

Recombination linked TRBV7-3 to TRBJ1-4; no D gene is confidently identified. Material for sequencing was PBMCs. The clonotype comes from a man between 35 and 55 years old in good health and CMV-seropositive. The nucleotides are TGTGCCAGCAGCCCGAGGGTAGGGGAAAAACTGTTTTTT. Its protein is CASSPRVGEKLFF. Joined to the reference TRBV7-3 and TRBJ1-4 proteins, this CDR3 gives the full variable domain: GAGVSQTPSNKVTEKGKYVELRCDPISGHTALYWYRQSLGQGPEFLIYFQGTGAADDSGLPNDRFFAVRPEGSVSTLKIQRTERGDSAVYLCASSPRVGEKLFFGSGTQLSVL.